Each of the 14 T cell receptor beta chains below was sequenced from the same sample in a study of T-cell reconstitution after alpha-beta-depleted transplantation in children. Preparation of the TCRbeta library was carried out with unique molecular identifiers. From the PCR reads, TCRdb called clonotypes with MiXCR, one entry per CDR3 protein. The table records hundreds of thousands of distinct CDR3 sequences, roughly 18% of them present only once. Sequences were derived from PBMCs from the stem cell graft donor, sampled from the stem cell graft. The receptor set was obtained from a human donor who donated a stem cell graft to a child with acute lymphoblastic leukemia.

On this clonotype itself: Compared with germline, one end of the junction differs, possibly owing to a read error. The genes are TRBV5-1 and TRBJ2-5; 9 bases align to TRBD2. Germline loops: CDR1 SGHRS, CDR2 YFSETQ. This CDR3 region has 15 residues. The CDR3 is CASSLVAGVGETQYF. In DNA form, the CDR3 reads TGTGCCAGCAGCTTAGTAGCGGGAGTCGGGGAGACCCAGTACTTC.

This clonotype was seen more than once but under ten times. The chain links TRBV5-1 to TRBJ2-7; TRBD1 matches 9 bases. V was clipped by 6 bases and J by 2 bases; unmatched bases: 6. This CDR3 is built from 14 residues. Germline CDR1 SGHRS, CDR2 YFSETQ. The CDR3 nucleotides are TGCGCCAGCACCGGGACAGGGATTACCTACGAGCAGTACTTC. This gives the protein CASTGTGITYEQYF.

V is TRBV12-3 or TRBV12-4 and J is TRBJ1-1, with D possibly TRBD1 on 5 matching bases. The CDR3 sequence is 16 residues long. The V end was cut by 6 bases, the J end by 0 bases, with 17 bases between. The CDR3 DNA is TGTGCCAGCAGCACCGGGGACGGTAACATGAACACTGAAGCTTTCTTT. The encoded protein is CASSTGDGNMNTEAFF.

This clonotype appeared a few times. The chain couples TRBV5-1 to TRBJ2-4, with no clear D. Deletions cut 0 bases from V and 7 bases from J, with 11 bases between. Germline V gene sequence: CDR1 SGHRS, CDR2 YFSETQ. The CDR3 is 14 residues long. The CDR3 loop reads CASSLGLERNIQYF. The CDR3 DNA reads as TGCGCCAGCAGCTTGGGACTCGAGAGGAACATTCAGTACTTC.

This clonotype was counted only a few times. The chain links TRBV4-1 to TRBJ2-1; D remains unclear. The CDR3 totals 13 residues. Germline values: CDR1 MGHRA, CDR2 YSYEKL. V was cut by 2 bases and J by 3 bases, with 5 bases left in between. The CDR3 DNA sequence: TGCGCCAGCAGCCAACGATTCTACAATGAGCAGTTCTTC. Amino acid sequence: CASSQRFYNEQFF.

J is TRBJ2-7 and V is TRBV5-1; D might be TRBD2 (5 bases). The CDR3 runs 12 residues. V lost 0 bases and J 7 bases, leaving 8 bases between the germline ends. Germline values: CDR1 SGHRS, CDR2 YFSETQ. CDR3 DNA: TGCGCCAGCAGCTTGGAACCGGGGGAGCAGTACTTC. This codes for CASSLEPGEQYF.

This clonotype was recorded a few times. This chain links TRBV7-9 with TRBJ2-1; the match to TRBD2 covers 9 bases. Germline V gives CDR1 SEHNR, CDR2 FQNEAQ (reference sequence). V was clipped by 1 base and J by 5 bases; unmatched bases: 3. CDR3 length equals 15 residues. The CDR3 sequence is CASSLGASGNNEQFF. The DNA for the CDR3 is TGTGCCAGCAGCTTAGGGGCTAGCGGGAACAATGAGCAGTTCTTC. The full variable domain, rest sourced from reference TRBV7-9 and TRBJ2-1, is DTGVSQNPRHKITKRGQNVTFRCDPISEHNRLYWYRQTLGQGPEFLTYFQNEAQLEKSRLLSDRFSAERPKGSFSTLEIQRTEQGDSAMYLCASSLGASGNNEQFFGPGTRLTVL.

The chain uses TRBV6-1 and TRBJ2-5; TRBD2 agrees at 8 bases. The germline V gene has CDR1 MNHNS and CDR2 SASEGT. The CDR3 contains 14 residues. V lost 4 bases, J lost 5 bases, and 6 bases stayed unmatched. The CDR3 region has the DNA TGTGCCAGCAGTGCAAGCGGGAGTAGGGAGACCCAGTACTTC. Translated, it gives CASSASGSRETQYF.

V usage is TRBV4-1 and J usage is TRBJ1-2; D is unresolved. CDR3 length equals 13 residues. The V end was cut by 0 bases, the J end by 4 bases, with 6 bases between. CDR1 and CDR2 from the germline V gene are MGHRA and YSYEKL. Here the CDR3 reads CASSQDLVYGYTF. CDR3 coding DNA: TGCGCCAGCAGCCAAGATCTCGTCTATGGCTACACCTTC.

CDR3 nucleotides: TGTGCCAGCAGTGAAAGGGCCCCTCAGGATTCACCCCTCCACTTT. This translates into CASSERAPQDSPLHF. V usage is TRBV6-1 and J usage is TRBJ1-6; D unclear. The germline V gene encodes CDR1 MNHNS and CDR2 SASEGT. The CDR3 is 15 amino acids. With 2 bases removed from V and 8 bases from J, the gap between germline ends came to 13 bases.

This clonotype was seen only a few times. CDR3 amino acids: CASSLTSASREYF. CDR3 nucleotide sequence: TGTGCCAGCAGCTTAACTAGCGCATCAAGGGAGTATTTT. The V and J genes are TRBV11-2 and TRBJ2-3; 7 bases align to TRBD2. Germline V lookup: CDR1 SGHAT, CDR2 FQNNGV. V lost 2 bases, J lost 13 bases, and 9 bases stayed unmatched. There are 13 residues in the CDR3.

This clonotype was found a few times. The rearrangement uses TRBV5-1 and TRBJ2-2, with 7 nucleotides matching TRBD1. V shed 0 bases and J 4 bases; nucleotides not matched to a gene: 6. The CDR3 loop spans 16 amino acids. Germline-derived CDR1 and CDR2 are SGHRS and YFSETQ. The CDR3 protein is CASSLVRDRFTGELFF. The CDR3 region has the DNA TGCGCCAGCAGCTTGGTTCGGGACAGATTCACCGGGGAGCTGTTTTTT.

This clonotype was seen a few times. As DNA, the CDR3 is TGCGCCAGCAGCGCCAAGGACTATGCCTACGAGCAGTACTTC. This sequence encodes CASSAKDYAYEQYF. The chain links TRBV5-1 to TRBJ2-7; a weak D match, TRBD2 (6 bases). The CDR3 totals 14 residues. CDR1 is SGHRS, CDR2 YFSETQ, per germline. V was pared by 4 bases and J by 2 bases, with 13 bases between.

This clonotype was seen only a few times. This chain connects TRBV12-3 or TRBV12-4 to TRBJ2-1, with a weak D call TRBD1 (5 bases). V lost 4 bases, J lost 0 bases, and 7 bases lay in between. CDR3 length equals 14 residues. CDR3 in amino acids: CASSWQGSYNEQFF. For the CDR3, the DNA is TGTGCCAGCAGTTGGCAGGGCTCCTACAATGAGCAGTTCTTC.